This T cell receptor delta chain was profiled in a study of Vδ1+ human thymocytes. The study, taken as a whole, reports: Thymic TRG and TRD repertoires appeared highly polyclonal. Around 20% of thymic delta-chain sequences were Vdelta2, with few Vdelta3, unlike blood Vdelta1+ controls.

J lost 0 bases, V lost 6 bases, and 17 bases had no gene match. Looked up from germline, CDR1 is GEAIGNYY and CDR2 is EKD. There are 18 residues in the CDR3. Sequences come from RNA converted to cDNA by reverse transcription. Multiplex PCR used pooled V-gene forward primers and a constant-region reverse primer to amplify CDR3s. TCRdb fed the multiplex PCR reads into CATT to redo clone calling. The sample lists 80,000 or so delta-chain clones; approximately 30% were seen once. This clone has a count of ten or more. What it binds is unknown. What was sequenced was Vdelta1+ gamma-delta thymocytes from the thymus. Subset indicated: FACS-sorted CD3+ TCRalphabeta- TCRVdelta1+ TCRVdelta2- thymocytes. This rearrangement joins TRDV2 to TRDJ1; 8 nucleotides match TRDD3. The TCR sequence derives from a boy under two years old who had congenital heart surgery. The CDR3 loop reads CACITGGRGALYTDKLIF. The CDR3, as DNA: TGTGCCTGTATCACTGGGGGGCGAGGAGCGCTGTACACCGATAAACTCATCTTT.